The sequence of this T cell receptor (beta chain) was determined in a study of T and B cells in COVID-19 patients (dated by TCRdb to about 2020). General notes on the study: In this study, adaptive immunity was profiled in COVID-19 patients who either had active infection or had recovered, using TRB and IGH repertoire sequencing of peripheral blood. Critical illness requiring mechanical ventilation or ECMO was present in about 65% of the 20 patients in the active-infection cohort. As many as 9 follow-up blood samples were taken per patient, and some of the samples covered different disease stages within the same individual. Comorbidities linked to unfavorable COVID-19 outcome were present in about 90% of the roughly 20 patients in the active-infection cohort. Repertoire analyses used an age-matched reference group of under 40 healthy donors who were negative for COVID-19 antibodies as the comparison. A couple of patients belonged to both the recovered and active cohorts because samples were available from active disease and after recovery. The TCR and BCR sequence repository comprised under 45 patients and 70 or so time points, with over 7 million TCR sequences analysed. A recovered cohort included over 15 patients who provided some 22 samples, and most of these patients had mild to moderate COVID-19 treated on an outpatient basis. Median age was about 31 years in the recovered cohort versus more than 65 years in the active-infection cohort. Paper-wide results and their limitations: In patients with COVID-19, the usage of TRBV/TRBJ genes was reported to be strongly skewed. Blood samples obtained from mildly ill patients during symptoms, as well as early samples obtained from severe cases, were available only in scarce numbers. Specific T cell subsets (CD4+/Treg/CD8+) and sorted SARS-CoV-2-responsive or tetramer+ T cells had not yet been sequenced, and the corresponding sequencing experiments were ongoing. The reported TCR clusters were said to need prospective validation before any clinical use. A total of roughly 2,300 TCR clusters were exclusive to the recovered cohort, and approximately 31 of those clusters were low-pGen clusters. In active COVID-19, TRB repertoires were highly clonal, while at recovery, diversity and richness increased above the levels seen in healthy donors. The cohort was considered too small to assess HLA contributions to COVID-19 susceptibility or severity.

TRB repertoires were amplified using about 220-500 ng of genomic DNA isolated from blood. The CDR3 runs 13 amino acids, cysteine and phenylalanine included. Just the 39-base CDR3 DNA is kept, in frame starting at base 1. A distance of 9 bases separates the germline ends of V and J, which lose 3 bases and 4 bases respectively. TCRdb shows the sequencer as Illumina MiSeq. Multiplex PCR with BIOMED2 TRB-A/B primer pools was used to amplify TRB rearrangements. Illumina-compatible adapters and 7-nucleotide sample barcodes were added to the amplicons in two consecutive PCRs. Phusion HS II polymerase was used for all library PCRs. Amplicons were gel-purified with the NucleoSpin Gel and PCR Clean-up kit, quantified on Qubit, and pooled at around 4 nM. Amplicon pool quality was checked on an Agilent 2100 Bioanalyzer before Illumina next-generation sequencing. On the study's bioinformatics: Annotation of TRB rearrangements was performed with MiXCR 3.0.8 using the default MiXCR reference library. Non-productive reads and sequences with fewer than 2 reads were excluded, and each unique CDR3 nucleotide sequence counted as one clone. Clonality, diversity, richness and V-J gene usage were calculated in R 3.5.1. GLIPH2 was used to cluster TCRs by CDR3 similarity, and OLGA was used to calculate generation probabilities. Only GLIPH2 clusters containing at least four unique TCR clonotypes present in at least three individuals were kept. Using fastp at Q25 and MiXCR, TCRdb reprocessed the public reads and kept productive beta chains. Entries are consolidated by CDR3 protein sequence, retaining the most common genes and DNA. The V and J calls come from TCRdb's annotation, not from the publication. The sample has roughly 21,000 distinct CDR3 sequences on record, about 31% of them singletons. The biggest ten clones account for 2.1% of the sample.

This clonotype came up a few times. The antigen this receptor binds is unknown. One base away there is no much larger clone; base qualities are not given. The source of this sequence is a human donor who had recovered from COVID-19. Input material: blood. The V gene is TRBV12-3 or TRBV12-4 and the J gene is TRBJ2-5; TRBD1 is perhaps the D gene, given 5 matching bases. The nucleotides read TGTGCCAGCAGTTTCGACAGTCTAGAGACCCAGTACTTC. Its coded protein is CASSFDSLETQYF.